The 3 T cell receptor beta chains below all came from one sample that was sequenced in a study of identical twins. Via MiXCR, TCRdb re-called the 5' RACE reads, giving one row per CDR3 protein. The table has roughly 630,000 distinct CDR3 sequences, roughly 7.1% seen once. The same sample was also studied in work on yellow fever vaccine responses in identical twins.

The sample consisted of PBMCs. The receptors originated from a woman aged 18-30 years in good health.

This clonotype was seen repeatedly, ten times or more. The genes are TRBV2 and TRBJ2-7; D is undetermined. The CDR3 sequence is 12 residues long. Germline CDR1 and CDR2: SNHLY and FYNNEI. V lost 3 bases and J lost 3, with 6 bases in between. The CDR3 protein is CASSEMIYEQYF. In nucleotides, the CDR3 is TGTGCCAGCAGTGAGATGATCTACGAGCAGTACTTC.

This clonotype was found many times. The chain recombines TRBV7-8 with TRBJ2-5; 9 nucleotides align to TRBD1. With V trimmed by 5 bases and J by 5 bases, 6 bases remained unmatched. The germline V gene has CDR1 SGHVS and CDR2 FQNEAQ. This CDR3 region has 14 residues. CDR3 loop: CASSPDRGRETQYF. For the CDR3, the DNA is TGTGCCAGCAGCCCGGACAGGGGACGTGAGACCCAGTACTTC.

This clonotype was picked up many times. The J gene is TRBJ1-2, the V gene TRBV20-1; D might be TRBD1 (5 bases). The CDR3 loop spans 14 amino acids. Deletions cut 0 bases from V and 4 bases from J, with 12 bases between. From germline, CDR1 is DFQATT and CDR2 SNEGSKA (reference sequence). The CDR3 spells CSARDGAGPYGYTF. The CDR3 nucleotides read TGCAGTGCTAGAGACGGGGCAGGGCCCTATGGCTACACCTTC.